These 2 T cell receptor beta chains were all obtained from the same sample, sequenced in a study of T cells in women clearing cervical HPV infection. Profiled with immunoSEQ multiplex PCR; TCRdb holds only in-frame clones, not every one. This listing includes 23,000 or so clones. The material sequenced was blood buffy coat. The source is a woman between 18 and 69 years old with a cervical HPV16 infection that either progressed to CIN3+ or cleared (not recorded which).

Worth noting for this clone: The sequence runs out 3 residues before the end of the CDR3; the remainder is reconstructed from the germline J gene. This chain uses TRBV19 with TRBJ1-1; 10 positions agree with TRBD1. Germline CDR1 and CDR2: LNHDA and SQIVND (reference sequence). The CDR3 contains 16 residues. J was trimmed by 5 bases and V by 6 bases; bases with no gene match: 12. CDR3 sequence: CASRAGTGDRGTEAFF. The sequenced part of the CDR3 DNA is TGTGCCAGTAGAGCCGGGACAGGGGACCGGGGAACTGAA.

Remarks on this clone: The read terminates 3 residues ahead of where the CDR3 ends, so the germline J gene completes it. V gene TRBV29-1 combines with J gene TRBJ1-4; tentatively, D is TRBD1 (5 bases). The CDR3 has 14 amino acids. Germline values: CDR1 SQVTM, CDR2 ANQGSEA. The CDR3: CSVVQQGPMAKLFF. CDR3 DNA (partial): TGCAGCGTTGTGCAGCAGGGCCCTATGGCGAAA.